This TCR beta chain came from a study of CD8 T cells in Susac syndrome (dated by TCRdb to about 2019). Some background on the complete study: The study used repertoire sequencing to test whether antigen drove CD8+ T cell activation and differentiation in Susac syndrome. Paper-wide results and their limitations: The number of individuals in the TCR sequencing and HLA analysis was recognized as being relatively small.

Peripheral blood CD8+ and CD4+ T cells from healthy donors, Susac syndrome patients and multiple sclerosis patients were profiled by high-throughput TCR beta sequencing. Multiple sclerosis controls were treatment-naive patients with stable or active relapsing-remitting disease fulfilling revised McDonald criteria. Bulk CD8+ and CD4+ T cells were purified by magnetic negative isolation, while CD8+ TEMRA cells were enriched using FACS. Blood was drawn into EDTA tubes, processed within 24 hours, and PBMCs were isolated by density gradient centrifugation. PBMCs intended for TCR sequencing were frozen in liquid nitrogen and were later thawed in a 37 degrees C water bath. A purity of at least 90% was achieved for sorted or isolated CD4+, CD8+ and CD8+ TEMRA cells. RNA was extracted using the RNeasy kit, and roughly 0.5 to 1 microgram was reverse transcribed with random hexamers. TCR beta CDR3 regions were amplified with the immunoSEQ multiplex PCR assay covering 54 Vbeta and 13 Jbeta segments. PCR amplification bias was corrected using a synthetic template baseline for primer optimization and computational correction. Per the source publication's procedure: Reads were assigned to V, D and J genes according to IMGT and analyzed in immunoSEQ Analyzer, with only productive sequences retained. To calculate clonality, Shannon entropy was normalized by log2 of the number of productive unique sequences and then subtracted from one. For each patient and control, public and private clones were evaluated within the 100 most prevalent clones. A clone was defined as Susac-specific if it was absent from the healthy and MS cohorts, from over 1,000 published viral clones and from other ImmuneACCESS disease sequences. The public reads were reprocessed in TCRdb via fastp at Q25 and MiXCR, keeping in-frame beta chains. Rows with a matching CDR3 protein are joined into one entry that keeps the most common DNA and genes. TCRdb's processing, not the study's, gives the V and J calls here. This sample has 110,000 or so distinct CDR3 sequences in its table, and around 94% of those were observed once. The top ten clonotypes cover roughly 0.088% of the sample.

CDR1 is given as MNHNS and CDR2 as SASEGT, both from the germline V gene. Trimming at the junction amounts to 7 bases on V and 0 bases on J, and the germline ends lie 18 bases apart. The cysteine opens and the phenylalanine closes a CDR3 of 16 amino acids. Just CDR3 DNA is preserved here, 48 bases in frame from base 1. With regard to this clonotype: No cognate antigen has been identified for it. It has no much larger one-base neighbor in the sample; base qualities were not kept.

Sequencing input: CD4+ T cells from PBMCs. The TCR sequence derives from a human donor with multiple sclerosis. The rearrangement joined TRBV6-1 to TRBJ1-2, with a tentative D gene TRBD1 over 6 matching bases. In nucleotide form, the sequence is TGTGCCAGCACTCGGGCCCCAGGGGCTACTAACTATGGCTACACCTTC. It codes for CASTRAPGATNYGYTF.